A single sample gave rise to the 30 T cell receptor beta chains below, sequenced in a study of identical twins. TCRdb ran MiXCR on the 5' RACE reads and lists one entry per CDR3 protein. The profile shows roughly 700,000 distinct CDR3 sequences, approximately 9% of them singletons. These data also formed part of another study, on yellow fever vaccine responses in identical twins.

Sequenced sample: PBMCs. These receptors all stem from a woman in her late teens or twenties in good health.

This clonotype occurred a few times. The V and J genes are TRBV5-1 and TRBJ2-3; 8 nucleotides agree with TRBD2. This CDR3 is 15 amino acids long. V gave up 2 bases and J gave up 2 bases; unmatched junction bases: 4. Per germline, CDR1 SGHRS and CDR2 YFSETQ. The CDR3 coding sequence is TGCGCCAGCAGCTTTTCTAGCGGGTTCACAGATACGCAGTATTTT. Residues: CASSFSSGFTDTQYF.

The V call is TRBV2, the J call TRBJ1-1; D remains ambiguous. The CDR3 is made up of 15 amino acids. V was pared by 7 bases and J by 4 bases, with 19 bases between. The germline CDR1 and CDR2 sequences are SNHLY and FYNNEI. The CDR3 nucleotides read TGTGCCAGCACCGAAGGATCCCGGGGAGGCACTGAAGCTTTCTTT. Translating it yields CASTEGSRGGTEAFF.

The chain joins TRBV7-9 to TRBJ2-5; TRBD1 matches at 10 bases. Per the germline V gene, CDR1 is SEHNR and CDR2 is FQNEAQ (reference sequence). Trimming cost V 0 bases and J 4 bases; bases outside gene matches: 2. CDR3 size: 15 residues. In nucleotides, the CDR3 is TGTGCCAGCAGCTTAGCGACAGGGGGCGGAGAGACCCAGTACTTC. Translation: CASSLATGGGETQYF.

This clonotype has at least ten counts. The chain uses TRBV30 and TRBJ2-2; no firm D call. CDR3 length: 14 residues. The V gene lost 0 bases and the J gene lost 5 bases, with 10 bases spanning the gap. CDR1 and CDR2 (germline): GTSNPN, SVGIG (reference sequence). The CDR3 sequence: CAWSVSKGTGELFF. The CDR3 DNA reads TGTGCCTGGAGTGTATCAAAAGGAACCGGGGAGCTGTTTTTT.

The chain has TRBV12-3 or TRBV12-4 and TRBJ2-7, with TRBD1 identical over 10 bases. V was pared by 5 bases and J by 6 bases, with 7 bases of the junction left unmatched. CDR3 size: 14 residues. CDR3 bases: TGTGCCAGCAGTACCGACAGGGGGCAAGGCGAGCAGTACTTC. Amino acids: CASSTDRGQGEQYF.

The J gene is TRBJ2-7, the V gene TRBV7-9; D might be TRBD2 (6 bases). Trimming pared 1 base from V and 0 bases from J, leaving 16 bases between. This CDR3 has 17 residues. Germline loops: CDR1 SEHNR, CDR2 FQNEAQ (reference sequence). Written as DNA, the CDR3 is TGTGCCAGCAGCTTAGGGCGGAGGGGCGATAGCTCCTACGAGCAGTACTTC. Its protein is CASSLGRRGDSSYEQYF.

Of note for this clonotype: An end of the junction does not agree with germline; a read error may underlie this. The chain combines TRBV2 with TRBJ1-6; the D is unclear. The CDR3 length is 15 residues. Looked up from germline, CDR1 is SNHLY and CDR2 is FYNNEI. Here the CDR3 reads CASREDFVGNSPLHF. The CDR3 DNA follows: TGTGCCAGCAGGGAAGACTTCGTGGGCAATTCACCCCTCCACTTT.

This chain connects TRBV7-6 to TRBJ2-7; 7 nucleotides align to TRBD2. The CDR3 sequence is 16 residues long. J gave up 2 bases and V 1 base, and 8 bases lay outside the gene matches. In germline, CDR1 is SGHVS, CDR2 FNYEAQ. For the CDR3, the DNA is TGTGCCAGCAGCTTAGGCCCTAGCGGAGCAACCTACGAGCAGTACTTC. This gives the protein CASSLGPSGATYEQYF.

This clonotype was observed a few times. The rearrangement joins TRBV24-1 to TRBJ2-2; D gene ambiguous. CDR1 is KGHDR and CDR2 is SFDVKD in the germline V gene. V lost 9 bases, J lost 1 base, and 8 bases lay in between. CDR3 size: 13 residues. The CDR3 DNA reads as TGTGCCACCCTGGGCAAGAACACCGGGGAGCTGTTTTTT. Protein: CATLGKNTGELFF.

This chain links TRBV5-1 with TRBJ2-6; either TRBD1 or TRBD2 may fit D (6 bases each). The CDR3 is 17 residues long. Germline V gene data show CDR1 as SGHRS and CDR2 as YFSETQ. The V end was cut by 3 bases, the J end by 1 base, with 14 bases between. CDR3 protein: CASSWRGWMSGANVLTF. CDR3 nucleotide sequence: TGCGCCAGCAGCTGGAGGGGGTGGATGTCTGGGGCCAACGTCCTGACTTTC.

This clonotype was counted at least ten times. The rearrangement uses TRBV29-1 and TRBJ2-7; no firm D call. The CDR3 is made up of 17 amino acids. Between the trimmed V and J ends, which lost 0 bases and 2 bases, there was a span of 20 bases. From germline, CDR1 is SQVTM and CDR2 ANQGSEA. The CDR3 protein is CSVEDPPRQQRPYEQYF. CDR3 bases: TGCAGCGTTGAAGACCCTCCAAGGCAGCAGAGACCCTACGAGCAGTACTTC.

This chain joins TRBV27 and TRBJ2-7; D is ambiguous. The DNA end favors TRBJ2-1, so the J call may be wrong. The CDR3 covers 13 residues. Germline-derived CDR1 and CDR2 are MNHEY and SMNVEV (reference sequence). CDR3 nucleotide sequence: TGTGCCAGCAGTTTGAACGGAGCCTACGAGCAGTTCTTC. As protein: CASSLNGAYEQFF.

This clonotype was seen a few times. This rearrangement joins TRBV7-2 to TRBJ1-5; perhaps TRBD1 as D (5 bases). This CDR3 contains 15 residues. Trimming stripped 3 bases from V and 9 bases from J, with 18 bases between. In germline, CDR1 is SGHTA, CDR2 FQGNSA. The CDR3 here is CASSFLGVEDRPQHF. CDR3 nucleotide sequence: TGTGCCAGCAGCTTCCTGGGGGTGGAGGATAGGCCCCAGCATTTT.

This sequence joins TRBV28 and TRBJ1-5; D remains ambiguous. V lost 2 bases and J 2 bases, leaving 13 bases between the germline ends. This CDR3 is 16 amino acids long. CDR1 is MDHEN and CDR2 is SYDVKM in the germline V gene. The CDR3 sequence: CASSLGLTMRNQPQHF. CDR3 DNA: TGTGCCAGCAGTTTAGGTTTGACGATGCGCAATCAGCCCCAGCATTTT.

This clonotype was observed a handful of times. The chain employs TRBV24-1 and TRBJ2-3, with D maybe TRBD2 (6 bases). The CDR3 runs to 14 residues. Germline assignment: CDR1 KGHDR and CDR2 SFDVKD. Trimming shortened V by 5 bases and J by 2 bases, and 10 bases separated the two germline ends. CDR3 sequence reads: CATSAEGPTDTQYF. Here the CDR3 DNA reads TGTGCCACCAGTGCGGAGGGGCCCACAGATACGCAGTATTTT.

This rearrangement joins TRBV6-5 to TRBJ2-3; possibly TRBD2 for D (5 bases). Germline-derived CDR1 and CDR2 are MNHEY and SVGAGI. The CDR3 runs to 13 residues. Trimming left V 2 bases short and J 4 bases short, with 7 bases between. The CDR3 sequence: CASSYPGADTQYF. The CDR3 nucleotides are TGTGCCAGCAGTTACCCCGGGGCAGATACGCAGTATTTT.

V gene TRBV6-5 combines with J gene TRBJ2-5; 9 bases match TRBD2. The trim removed 7 bases at V and 2 bases at J, leaving 8 bases unmatched. Germline V gene lookup returns CDR1 MNHEY and CDR2 SVGAGI. This CDR3 spans 15 amino acids. The CDR3 loop is CASKLAGGPQETQYF. In DNA form, the CDR3 reads TGTGCCAGCAAGTTGGCGGGAGGGCCGCAAGAGACCCAGTACTTC.

This clonotype was found a few times. The V call is TRBV10-3, the J call TRBJ2-3; 11 nucleotides line up with TRBD2. The J segment lost 3 bases and the V segment lost 3 bases, leaving 5 bases of the junction unmatched. There are 16 residues in the CDR3. Germline CDR1 and CDR2: ENHRY and SYGVKD. CDR3 in amino acids: CAISENSGGGTDTQYF. DNA for the CDR3: TGTGCCATCAGTGAAAATAGCGGGGGGGGGACAGATACGCAGTATTTT.

This clonotype was counted many times. This chain links TRBV5-6 with TRBJ2-2, with D uncertain. Germline values: CDR1 SGHDT, CDR2 YYEEEE. The CDR3 has 14 amino acids. Deletions cut 0 bases from V and 2 bases from J, with 5 bases between. The CDR3 DNA reads as TGTGCCAGCAGCTTGGGTTTCAACACCGGGGAGCTGTTTTTT. This encodes CASSLGFNTGELFF.

This clonotype was counted a few times. The V gene is TRBV6-2 or TRBV6-3, the J gene TRBJ2-1, with TRBD1 matching 7 bases. V was pared by 5 bases and J by 1 base, with 8 bases of the junction left unmatched. CDR1 MNHEY and CDR2 SVGEGT come from the germline V gene. This CDR3 spans 16 amino acids. The CDR3 here is CASSPTGSKSYNEQFF. The CDR3 coding sequence is TGTGCCAGCAGTCCGACAGGGAGTAAGTCCTACAATGAGCAGTTCTTC.

The V gene is TRBV27, the J gene TRBJ2-7; the D gene is possibly TRBD1 (6 bases). The CDR3 is made up of 13 amino acids. CDR1 is MNHEY, CDR2 SMNVEV, per germline (reference sequence). The V and J ends lost 3 bases and 7 bases respectively, with 13 bases between them. CDR3 sequence: CASSFLGQSEQYF. The CDR3 DNA reads as TGTGCCAGCAGTTTTTTGGGACAATCAGAGCAGTACTTC.

CDR3 amino acids: CSASALADLFEQYF. The CDR3 region has the DNA TGCAGTGCCTCGGCTCTAGCGGACCTATTCGAGCAGTACTTC. The rearrangement uses TRBV20-1 and TRBJ2-7, with 7 bases identical to TRBD2. This CDR3 has 14 amino acids. Germline V gene data show CDR1 as DFQATT and CDR2 as SNEGSKA (reference sequence). The V segment lost 6 bases and the J segment 6 bases; nucleotides outside the gene matches: 14.

This clonotype was observed a few times. This chain joins TRBV27 and TRBJ2-7, with 7 positions matching TRBD1. The CDR3 extends over 14 amino acids. In germline, CDR1 is MNHEY, CDR2 SMNVEV (reference sequence). V lost 3 bases to trimming and J lost 7 bases; unmatched junction nucleotides: 9. The CDR3 region has the DNA TGTGCCAGCAGTTTCCTCGACAGGGCTGGGGAGCAGTACTTC. Its translation: CASSFLDRAGEQYF.

Many counts were recorded for this clonotype. The chain is built from TRBV18 and TRBJ2-2; D remains unclear. V was pared by 2 bases and J by 1 base, with 8 bases between. This CDR3 comprises 15 residues. The germline CDR1 and CDR2 sequences are KGHSH and LQKENI. In DNA, the CDR3 is TGTGCCAGCTCACCATTGTGGCAGAACACCGGGGAGCTGTTTTTT. It yields the protein CASSPLWQNTGELFF.

The rearrangement uses TRBV3-1 and TRBJ2-6, with 7 bases fitting TRBD1. CDR1 is LGHDT, CDR2 YNNKEL, per germline (reference sequence). This CDR3 has 16 amino acids. J gave up 1 base and V 3 bases, and 3 bases lay outside the gene matches. The CDR3 reads CASSQTGLSGANVLTF. CDR3 nucleotide sequence: TGTGCCAGCAGCCAGACAGGGCTATCTGGGGCCAACGTCCTGACTTTC.

This chain joins TRBV7-2 and TRBJ2-1, with 8 positions matching TRBD1. Germline CDR1 and CDR2: SGHTA and FQGNSA. CDR3 length: 15 amino acids. V lost 1 base, J lost 7 bases, and 6 bases stayed unmatched. In DNA, the CDR3 is TGTGCCAGCAGCTTAGGGGACAGGCCAAGGAATGAGCAGTTCTTC. This gives the protein CASSLGDRPRNEQFF.

The chain uses TRBV7-9 and TRBJ2-2, with D possibly matching TRBD2 (7 bases). Germline V gene data show CDR1 as SEHNR and CDR2 as FQNEAQ (reference sequence). V lost 3 bases and J lost 5, with 13 bases in between. This CDR3 has 15 amino acids. CDR3 loop: CASSFVRGPTGELFF. The CDR3 DNA is TGTGCCAGCAGCTTCGTGCGGGGGCCTACCGGGGAGCTGTTTTTT.

The V gene is TRBV28, the J gene TRBJ2-7; 9 bases align to TRBD2. The germline CDR1 and CDR2 sequences are MDHEN and SYDVKM. J was trimmed by 3 bases and V by 6 bases; bases with no gene match: 3. The CDR3 covers 13 residues. CDR3 protein: CASRVAGVYEQYF. DNA for the CDR3: TGTGCCAGCAGGGTAGCGGGAGTCTACGAGCAGTACTTC.

The rearrangement links TRBV3-1 to TRBJ2-1; 9 bases line up with TRBD2. This CDR3 contains 15 residues. From germline, CDR1 is LGHDT and CDR2 YNNKEL (reference sequence). Germline trimming cut 4 bases from V and 7 bases from J; bases unmatched to any gene: 8. The CDR3 loop is CASSPGGGARNEQFF. The DNA of the CDR3 is TGTGCCAGCAGCCCAGGCGGGGGGGCGCGGAATGAGCAGTTCTTC.

This CDR3 reads CASKGGGLYEQYF. The CDR3 coding sequence is TGTGCCAGCAAGGGCGGGGGCTTGTACGAGCAGTACTTC. This sequence joins TRBV25-1 and TRBJ2-7; TRBD2 is a possible D gene (7 bases). CDR3 length: 13 residues. CDR1 is MGHDK, CDR2 SYGVNS, per germline. The V end lost 7 bases, the J end lost 4 bases, and 14 bases lay between the germline ends.